Following are 24 T cell receptor beta chains from one sample sequenced in a study of blood T cell repertoires in COVID-19. Assay: immunoSEQ multiplex PCR; the TCRdb copy retains only in-frame clones and omits some. The sample holds about 370,000 clones, roughly 90% seen once. The sample taken for sequencing was PBMCs or T cells enriched from blood (not recorded which). These receptors were collected from a woman between 40 and 50 years old who had been exposed to COVID-19.

The V gene is TRBV19, the J gene TRBJ1-1; possible D gene TRBD1, 5 bases. V lost 3 bases to trimming and J lost 4 bases, with 18 bases between them. The CDR3 is made up of 16 amino acids. In germline, CDR1 is LNHDA, CDR2 SQIVND (reference sequence). This CDR3 is CASSILTQGFSTEAFF. The CDR3 DNA sequence: TGTGCCAGTAGTATTTTGACCCAGGGATTTAGCACTGAAGCTTTCTTT.

This clone occurred a few times. V usage is TRBV30 and J usage is TRBJ1-1, with 9 bases identical to TRBD1. Looked up from germline, CDR1 is GTSNPN and CDR2 is SVGIG (reference sequence). V lost 1 base and J lost 3; bases outside the gene matches: 6. CDR3 length: 15 residues. CDR3 DNA sequence: TGTGCCTGGAGTGGGCCGCGGACAGGGGACACTGAAGCTTTCTTT. Its protein product is CAWSGPRTGDTEAFF.

V usage is TRBV7-2 and J usage is TRBJ1-2, with 10 bases lining up with TRBD1. Trimming took 5 bases from V and 8 from J; bases not matched to a gene: 17. The CDR3 extends over 17 amino acids. Germline CDR1 and CDR2: SGHTA and FQGNSA. The CDR3, as DNA: TGTGCCAGCAGCCCCCGCCTCCCGACAGGGGGCGCGCGGGGCTACACCTTC. Protein sequence: CASSPRLPTGGARGYTF.

The V call is TRBV2, the J call TRBJ2-3; weak D call: TRBD1 (6 bases). The CDR3 totals 15 residues. V was shortened by 0 bases and J by 1 base, with 8 bases between the two germline ends. Germline loops: CDR1 SNHLY, CDR2 FYNNEI. The CDR3 nucleotides are TGTGCCAGCAGTGAAGCCAGGGGCCGCACAGATACGCAGTATTTT. The encoded protein is CASSEARGRTDTQYF.

The rearrangement uses TRBV5-6 and TRBJ2-7; TRBD2 aligns across 7 bases. Germline trimming cut 4 bases from V and 6 bases from J; bases unmatched to any gene: 13. Germline V gene data show CDR1 as SGHDT and CDR2 as YYEEEE. The CDR3 has 15 amino acids. CDR3 nucleotide sequence: TGTGCCAGCAGCCTCGGACTAGAGCGCGTACGCGAGCAGTACTTC. Its protein is CASSLGLERVREQYF.

The chain has TRBV4-1 and TRBJ1-1; no reliable D call. This CDR3 comprises 12 residues. Germline loops: CDR1 MGHRA, CDR2 YSYEKL. V was cut by 0 bases and J by 5 bases, with 4 bases left in between. CDR3 amino acids: CASSQDLTEAFF. The CDR3 region has the DNA TGCGCCAGCAGCCAAGATCTGACTGAAGCTTTCTTT.

This chain links TRBV5-1 with TRBJ1-1; 9 nucleotides align to TRBD1. Unmatched junction bases numbered 6, after V lost 6 bases and J lost 6 bases. CDR1 SGHRS and CDR2 YFSETQ come from the germline V gene. The CDR3 is made up of 13 amino acids. For the CDR3, the DNA is TGCGCCAGCACCGGGACAGGGACCCCTGAAGCTTTCTTT. Its translation: CASTGTGTPEAFF.

The chain is built from TRBV7-9 and TRBJ2-1; D possibly corresponds to TRBD2 (6 bases). CDR1 and CDR2 (germline): SEHNR, FQNEAQ (reference sequence). The CDR3 loop spans 14 amino acids. V lost 2 bases to trimming and J lost 8 bases, with 13 bases between them. The CDR3 loop is CASSLSIGEDEQFF. The CDR3 nucleotides read TGTGCCAGCAGCTTATCGATCGGGGAGGATGAGCAGTTCTTC.

The chain couples TRBV10-3 to TRBJ2-3, with D possibly TRBD2 on 6 matching bases. Germline CDR1 and CDR2: ENHRY and SYGVKD. Trimming cost V 2 bases and J 3 bases, with 33 bases left between them. The CDR3 is made up of 22 amino acids. CDR3 sequence reads: CAISEPSHFSREPLRGTDTQYF. In DNA, the CDR3 is TGTGCCATCAGTGAGCCCTCCCACTTTAGCCGGGAGCCGCTCCGGGGGACAGATACGCAGTATTTT.

The chain couples TRBV5-4 to TRBJ2-1; 13 bases are shared with TRBD2. Germline CDR1 reads SGHNT; CDR2 reads YYREEE (reference sequence). J gave up 12 bases and V 4 bases, and 7 bases lay outside the gene matches. This CDR3 region has 14 residues. In DNA, the CDR3 is TGTGCCAGCAGCCTCGGACTAGCGGGAGTTGGGCAGTTCTTC. It yields the protein CASSLGLAGVGQFF.

V gene TRBV5-6 combines with J gene TRBJ2-7, with D perhaps TRBD2 (6 bases). The CDR3 has 17 amino acids. V was clipped by 5 bases and J by 2 bases, with 23 bases between them. Looked up from germline, CDR1 is SGHDT and CDR2 is YYEEEE. CDR3 protein: CASSSGWNAGPTYEQYF. CDR3 DNA sequence: TGTGCCAGCAGTTCTGGATGGAATGCGGGGCCAACCTACGAGCAGTACTTC.

This chain uses TRBV7-2 with TRBJ2-3; TRBD2 aligns across 8 bases. Germline V gene data show CDR1 as SGHTA and CDR2 as FQGNSA. The CDR3 sequence is 15 residues long. The trim removed 3 bases at V and 4 bases at J, leaving 6 bases unmatched. This CDR3 reads CASSFIPAGADTQYF. The CDR3, as DNA: TGTGCCAGCAGCTTTATCCCAGCGGGAGCAGATACGCAGTATTTT.

V and J are TRBV6-6 and TRBJ1-2; D is unresolved. The CDR3 covers 16 residues. Trimming took 2 bases from V and 0 from J, leaving 13 bases between them. Germline loops: CDR1 MNHNY, CDR2 SVGAGI (reference sequence). Here the CDR3 reads CASSYQQQNSNYGYTF. CDR3 DNA: TGTGCCAGCAGTTACCAACAACAGAATTCTAACTATGGCTACACCTTC.

The CDR3 coding sequence is TGTGCCAGCAGCTTAGTGCTTGTGAGCACTGAAGCTTTCTTT. It specifies CASSLVLVSTEAFF. The rearrangement joins TRBV5-6 to TRBJ1-1, with D uncertain. This CDR3 has 14 residues. V lost 2 bases and J 4 bases, leaving 12 bases between the germline ends. Germline V gene lookup returns CDR1 SGHDT and CDR2 YYEEEE.

This clone was detected only a few times. This rearrangement joins TRBV19 to TRBJ2-7; D is unresolved. V was shortened by 5 bases and J by 4 bases, with 12 bases between the two germline ends. This CDR3 comprises 13 residues. Germline values: CDR1 LNHDA, CDR2 SQIVND (reference sequence). The CDR3 DNA is TGTGCCAGTAGTGTGGAATCGGGTTACGAGCAGTACTTC. This gives the protein CASSVESGYEQYF.

V is TRBV4-1 and J is TRBJ2-1, with TRBD1 identical over 7 bases. After removal of 2 bases from V and 1 base from J, the junction contained 8 bases not matched to a gene. This CDR3 spans 17 amino acids. CDR1 MGHRA and CDR2 YSYEKL come from the germline V gene. CDR3 nucleotides: TGCGCCAGCAGCCAAAAACCTCCGGGACAGTCCTACAATGAGCAGTTCTTC. It encodes CASSQKPPGQSYNEQFF.

V usage is TRBV5-1 and J usage is TRBJ1-6; D unresolved. The CDR3 covers 14 residues. Germline V gene sequence: CDR1 SGHRS, CDR2 YFSETQ. The V end was cut by 2 bases, the J end by 11 bases, with 14 bases between. This CDR3 reads CASSLDTARPPLHF. The CDR3 DNA reads as TGCGCCAGCAGCTTAGATACCGCGCGTCCACCCCTCCACTTT.

The chain joins TRBV2 to TRBJ2-7, with D maybe TRBD2 (5 bases). CDR1 is SNHLY and CDR2 is FYNNEI in the germline V gene. The CDR3 consists of 13 residues. Between the trimmed V and J ends, which lost 5 bases and 5 bases, there was a span of 13 bases. Here the CDR3 reads CASSYAPGNEQYF. As DNA, the CDR3 is TGTGCCAGCAGTTACGCTCCGGGGAACGAGCAGTACTTC.

V is TRBV12-3 or TRBV12-4 and J is TRBJ1-1; tentatively, D is TRBD1 (6 bases). Trimming left V 6 bases short and J 11 bases short, with 16 bases between. The CDR3 runs to 12 residues. The CDR3 loop is CASSREGDRAFF. Here the CDR3 DNA reads TGTGCCAGCAGCAGAGAGGGGGATCGGGCTTTCTTT.

A single count supports this clone. The chain has TRBV11-2 and TRBJ1-1, with 7 bases lining up with TRBD1. This CDR3 has 14 residues. CDR1 SGHAT and CDR2 FQNNGV come from the germline V gene. The trim removed 6 bases at V and 2 bases at J, leaving 6 bases unmatched. The CDR3 DNA reads as TGTGCCAGCAGACCACAGGGGTCCAACACTGAAGCTTTCTTT. Translation: CASRPQGSNTEAFF. Supplemented by reference TRBV11-2 and TRBJ1-1, the full variable domain reads EAGVAQSPRYKIIEKRQSVAFWCNPISGHATLYWYQQILGQGPKLLIQFQNNGVVDDSQLPKDRFSAERLKGVDSTLKIQPAKLEDSAVYLCASRPQGSNTEAFFGQGTRLTVV.

This clone was seen once. The chain recombines TRBV19 with TRBJ2-4, with 9 bases that match TRBD1. The germline CDR1 and CDR2 sequences are LNHDA and SQIVND (reference sequence). The V gene end was trimmed by 7 bases and the J gene end by 0 bases; junction bases not matched to a gene: 19. The CDR3 contains 20 residues. The CDR3 region is CASKKARTGDMTLAKNIQYF. As DNA, the CDR3 is TGTGCCAGTAAGAAGGCGAGGACAGGGGATATGACTTTAGCCAAAAACATTCAGTACTTC.

J is TRBJ1-2 and V is TRBV3-1 (or the pseudogene TRBV3-2), with 7 bases fitting TRBD1. In germline, CDR1 is LGHDT, CDR2 YNNKEL (reference sequence). The CDR3 runs 15 residues. V lost 3 bases, J lost 0 bases, and 4 bases stayed unmatched. CDR3 coding DNA: TGTGCCAGCAGCCAGACAGGGATAACTAACTATGGCTACACCTTC. Translating it yields CASSQTGITNYGYTF.

This sequence joins TRBV30 and TRBJ1-1; 10 bases agree with TRBD1. V was pared by 1 base and J by 3 bases, with 5 bases of the junction left unmatched. In germline, CDR1 is GTSNPN, CDR2 SVGIG (reference sequence). The CDR3 is 15 amino acids. As DNA, the CDR3 is TGTGCCTGGAGTGGGACAGGGGGATTGGACACTGAAGCTTTCTTT. It is translated as CAWSGTGGLDTEAFF.

This rearrangement joins TRBV2 to TRBJ2-1; D may be TRBD1 (6 bases). V was trimmed by 6 bases and J by 3 bases, leaving 15 bases between them. Germline CDR1 and CDR2: SNHLY and FYNNEI. The CDR3 covers 15 residues. The DNA of the CDR3 is TGTGCCAGCAGGATCGAGCAGGGGAACTACAATGAGCAGTTCTTC. Protein product: CASRIEQGNYNEQFF.